This T cell receptor (beta chain) was retrieved from a study of cytomegalovirus exposure and HLA in healthy donors. Study in general: A preliminary data release comprised about 85 million unique TCRs obtained from HLA-typed donors. The Caucasian-associated ancestry cluster held roughly 81% of around 380 genotyped donors.

The PCR had 60 Vbeta and 13 Jbeta primers. Assay used: immunoSEQ multiplex PCR; TCRdb lists only in-frame clones, some missing. In the table there are approximately 190,000 clones, roughly four fifths of which are singletons. Findings and caveats of the study: Researchers reportedly found TCR beta sequences accurately predicted most subjects' HLA-A and HLA-B alleles. A later analysis, which compared TCR beta chains of equal frequency, found the HLA-associated ones more clonally expanded.

The CDR3 spans 15 residues. V lost 2 bases, J lost 5 bases, and 13 bases lay in between. Per germline, CDR1 MGHRA and CDR2 YSYEKL. As to this clone: The antigen remains unidentified.

The sequence was obtained from a young woman in good health and CMV-seronegative. The J gene is TRBJ2-1, the V gene TRBV4-1; D call uncertain. The sequencing sample was made of PBMCs. This CDR3 is CASSQSPQEDNEQFF. Here the CDR3 DNA reads TGCGCCAGCAGCCAATCCCCCCAAGAGGACAATGAGCAGTTCTTC.